This T cell receptor beta chain appears in the sequencing data of a study of neoadjuvant anti-PD-1 for oral cavity cancer (dated by TCRdb to the early 2020s). About the investigation overall: Before curative-intent surgical resection, most patients were given three to four biweekly doses of nivolumab at 3 mg/kg. The parent correlative cohort included about a dozen patients, with an approximately 33% response rate. Under RECIST 1.1, patients with complete response, partial response or stable disease were classed as responders, and patients with progression were classed as non-responders. A fourth nivolumab dose was given around day 43 to patients without progression, and definitive surgical resection was performed in those patients on days 50-56. The paper's findings and limits, for the study overall: A higher pretreatment blood Treg/Th17 ratio correlated with both higher pretreatment blood TCRbeta clonality and lower post-treatment tumor TCRbeta clonality. Only a few patients per response group were included in the TCR analyses, and larger cohorts for validation were called for by the authors. After neoadjuvant nivolumab, T cell clonality (Gini index) in PBMCs was significantly higher in non-responders than in responders.

Taken with the paper, the label for time point translates to: before neoadjuvant nivolumab. Patients had been newly diagnosed with stage II-IVA oral cavity squamous cell carcinoma, and no prior systemic or radiation treatment had been given to the patients. Everyone in the cohort had locally advanced, HPV-negative oral cavity squamous cell carcinoma. Peripheral blood mononuclear cells were analyzed directly and were not maintained or expanded in culture. The samples were obtained from a longitudinal correlative study of a single-arm phase II trial testing neoadjuvant nivolumab in oral cavity squamous cell carcinoma. Subject-matched pre- and post-treatment PBMCs and tumors from three responders and three non-responders were subjected to genomic DNA-based TCRbeta sequencing. Peripheral blood mononuclear cells were collected before nivolumab treatment and again after treatment, at the time of surgery. The Maxwell RSC DNA from Cells kit was used to extract genomic DNA from PBMCs.

From the cysteine through the phenylalanine, the CDR3 covers 13 amino acids. CDR3 DNA only is kept here, 39 bases in frame from base 1. Reading the germline V gene gives CDR1 MNHEY and CDR2 SVGAGI. V drops 10 bases and J drops 4 bases, leaving 16 bases in between. PBMC libraries used mostly roughly 480 ng of input genomic DNA for deep sequencing, with six replicates per sample. Following the manufacturer's instructions, the team built TCRbeta libraries using the immunoSEQ hsTCRbeta kit. Sequencing of the completed libraries took place using an Illumina NovaSeq 6000 S4 flow cell after they had been pooled to around 2.7 nM. The published analysis was carried out like this. The immunoSEQ Analyzer handled quality control and preprocessing of the raw data. The analysis was limited to productive rearrangements, and each clonotype was defined by a unique CDR3 amino acid sequence. Repertoire clonality was estimated as the Gini-Simpson index, which was calculated using the R package tcR. Student's t test was used to compare Gini indices, while Pearson correlation assessed associations with tumor size change. Sourced from immuneACCESS, this table was stored by TCRdb with only in-frame sequences that have V and J called. A share of the clones is absent; for the studies checked, an unresolved V gene accounts for under half, and the remainder has no known explanation. The D gene and trimming were derived from the DNA, and the V and J assignments and clone size from that table. Counted in this sample were around 30,000 clones; 87% of them appeared once. The ten top clones hold under 4% of the sample.

In regard to this clone: This clone's antigen is unknown. Nothing much larger sits one base from this clone, and base qualities are not available.

The V and J segments used are TRBV6-5 and TRBJ1-2, and TRBD1 may be the D gene, going by 5 matching bases. The TCR originated in a person aged 40 to 85 with oral cavity squamous cell carcinoma. The specimen comprised PBMCs, sampled before nivolumab (anti-PD-1) treatment. The nucleotide sequence reads TGTGCCACCCTGACTCAGGGTGCCTATGGCTACACCTTC. Its protein is CATLTQGAYGYTF.